Each of the 26 T cell receptor beta chains below was sequenced from the same sample in a study of blood T cells in healthy people across ages. Sample-barcoded 5' priming and a J-beta primer mix drove a second PCR of about 6 to 12 cycles. TCRdb reprocessed the 5' RACE reads via MiXCR and lists one record per CDR3 protein. The sample shows hundreds of thousands of distinct CDR3 sequences, around 41% of them seen only once. The sample was blood. Receptors originate from a man aged 80 or over in good health.

The chain recombines TRBV20-1 with TRBJ1-2, with D maybe TRBD1 (6 bases). The CDR3 extends over 12 amino acids. Trimming took off 3 bases at V and 7 bases at J, with 12 bases between the two ends. Germline V CDR1 and CDR2: DFQATT, SNEGSKA (reference sequence). The CDR3 nucleotides are TGCAGTGCTAGTTCAGGGGTGCCTGGCTACACCTTC. Its protein is CSASSGVPGYTF.

The chain carries TRBV27 and TRBJ2-4; TRBD1 agrees at 8 bases. This CDR3 has 17 residues. Unmatched junction bases numbered 16, after V lost 6 bases and J lost 6 bases. CDR1 is MNHEY and CDR2 is SMNVEV in the germline V gene (reference sequence). The CDR3: CASSLGQEEVLGNIQYF. DNA for the CDR3: TGTGCCAGCAGCTTGGGACAGGAGGAAGTGCTGGGAAACATTCAGTACTTC.

The V call is TRBV2, the J call TRBJ1-5, with D possibly TRBD1 on 5 matching bases. V lost 2 bases and J lost 7, with 12 bases in between. CDR3 length: 14 amino acids. CDR1 SNHLY and CDR2 FYNNEI come from the germline V gene. The CDR3 reads CASSENGAAQPQHF. The CDR3 nucleotides are TGTGCCAGCAGTGAAAATGGGGCCGCACAGCCCCAGCATTTT.

The rearrangement joins TRBV27 to TRBJ2-5; 9 nucleotides line up with TRBD1. The J segment lost 11 bases and the V segment lost 6 bases, leaving 13 bases of the junction unmatched. This CDR3 contains 14 residues. Germline V gene sequence: CDR1 MNHEY, CDR2 SMNVEV (reference sequence). The CDR3 loop reads CASRPTGQGHQQYF. CDR3 coding DNA: TGTGCCAGCAGACCTACGGGACAGGGACATCAGCAGTACTTC.

This clonotype was observed many times. This chain joins TRBV27 and TRBJ1-2; TRBD1 is a possible D gene (6 bases). Trimming stripped 2 bases from V and 8 bases from J, with 15 bases between. The germline V gene encodes CDR1 MNHEY and CDR2 SMNVEV (reference sequence). The CDR3 extends over 14 amino acids. DNA of the CDR3: TGTGCCAGCAGTTTACGACAGGCGTTGGGCGGCTACACCTTC. Protein: CASSLRQALGGYTF.

CDR3 nucleotides: TGTGCCAGCAGCTTAGAGTGGGCTGACACAGATACGCAGTATTTT. Encoded protein: CASSLEWADTDTQYF. The V and J genes are TRBV7-2 and TRBJ2-3; D remains unclear. The CDR3 has 15 amino acids. The germline V gene encodes CDR1 SGHTA and CDR2 FQGNSA. The germline V and J ends were trimmed by 1 base and 2 bases, with 10 bases remaining between them.

V gene TRBV20-1 combines with J gene TRBJ1-2, with D uncertain. V lost 4 bases, J lost 8 bases, and 14 bases lay in between. Germline CDR1 DFQATT, CDR2 SNEGSKA (reference sequence). This CDR3 has 12 amino acids. The CDR3 DNA is TGCAGTGCTATCCCGGGCTCCGGGGGCTACACCTTC. Its translation is CSAIPGSGGYTF.

This chain links TRBV5-6 with TRBJ1-1, with 7 bases that match TRBD1. CDR3 length equals 16 residues. J was trimmed by 1 base and V by 4 bases; bases with no gene match: 10. The germline gives CDR1 SGHDT, CDR2 YYEEEE. As DNA, the CDR3 is TGTGCCAGCAGCCGCAGGGGGTTAAGCGAGAACACTGAAGCTTTCTTT. Protein product: CASSRRGLSENTEAFF.

The CDR3 region has the DNA TGTGCCAGCAGTTTATCAATCACTGAAGCTTTCTTT. It codes for CASSLSITEAFF. The J gene is TRBJ1-1, the V gene TRBV12-3 or TRBV12-4; D is undetermined. CDR3 length equals 12 residues. V lost 2 bases, J lost 4 bases, and 5 bases lay in between.

The sample holds a few counts of this clonotype. This chain uses TRBV7-2 with TRBJ2-7; TRBD2 aligns across 14 bases. J lost 6 bases, V lost 4 bases, and 2 bases had no gene match. This CDR3 is built from 14 residues. Germline CDR1 reads SGHTA; CDR2 reads FQGNSA. As DNA, the CDR3 is TGTGCCAGCAGCTCCGGGACTAGCGGGAGCGAGCAGTACTTC. Its translation is CASSSGTSGSEQYF.

The gene calls are TRBV18 and TRBJ2-1; perhaps TRBD1 as D (6 bases). Germline V lookup: CDR1 KGHSH, CDR2 LQKENI. Trimming removed 2 bases from V and 7 bases from J, with 15 bases in between. CDR3 length: 15 amino acids. CDR3 residues: CASSPSGGNGNEQFF. DNA for the CDR3: TGTGCCAGCTCACCATCTGGGGGCAACGGTAATGAGCAGTTCTTC.

The rearrangement links TRBV29-1 to TRBJ2-3, with D perhaps matching TRBD1 or TRBD2 (5 bases each). The CDR3 loop spans 14 amino acids. CDR1 and CDR2 from the germline V gene are SQVTM and ANQGSEA. Trimming pared 8 bases from V and 2 bases from J, leaving 17 bases between. The CDR3 DNA sequence: TGCAGCCTTTCCGTACTGGGGGACACAGATACGCAGTATTTT. As protein: CSLSVLGDTDTQYF.

This clonotype has only a few counts. CDR3 region: CASSQETSRDTQYF. The CDR3 coding sequence is TGTGCCAGCAGCCAAGAGACTAGTAGAGATACGCAGTATTTT. The V call is TRBV7-2, the J call TRBJ2-3; D perhaps matches TRBD2 (6 bases). Deletions cut 5 bases from V and 5 bases from J, with 14 bases between. The CDR3 totals 14 residues. Germline V gives CDR1 SGHTA, CDR2 FQGNSA. The variable domain in full, with the rest retrieved from reference TRBV7-2 and TRBJ2-3, is GAGVSQSPSNKVTEKGKDVELRCDPISGHTALYWYRQSLGQGLEFLIYFQGNSAPDKSGLPSDRFSAERTGGSVSTLTIQRTQQEDSAVYLCASSQETSRDTQYFGPGTRLTVL.

The chain has TRBV20-1 and TRBJ2-3; a possible D gene is TRBD2 (6 bases). Trimming removed 6 bases from V and 2 bases from J, with 18 bases in between. Germline CDR1 reads DFQATT; CDR2 reads SNEGSKA (reference sequence). The CDR3 is 15 amino acids. CDR3 residues: CSATKGDSPTDTQYF. The CDR3 DNA reads as TGCAGTGCCACCAAAGGGGACTCCCCCACAGATACGCAGTATTTT.

This clonotype appeared many times. The gene calls are TRBV6-2 or TRBV6-3 and TRBJ2-7, with D perhaps TRBD2 (6 bases). The CDR3 consists of 15 residues. Per the germline V gene, CDR1 is MNHEY and CDR2 is SVGEGT. V gave up 7 bases and J gave up 4 bases, with 20 bases separating them. CDR3 nucleotide sequence: TGTGCCAGCACCGAACCCCCCGGGGGACTGTACGAGCAGTACTTC. It encodes CASTEPPGGLYEQYF.

This clonotype has a handful of counts. V usage is TRBV20-1 and J usage is TRBJ1-2; D not certain. CDR3 length: 12 amino acids. The germline CDR1 and CDR2 sequences are DFQATT and SNEGSKA (reference sequence). The CDR3 loop is CSVLVETYGYTF. The CDR3 DNA reads TGCAGCGTGCTAGTAGAAACCTATGGCTACACCTTC.

V gene TRBV7-2 combines with J gene TRBJ2-7, with D perhaps matching TRBD2 (7 bases). Gene TRBJ2-5 matches the end of the DNA better, so the J call may be wrong. There are 14 residues in the CDR3. From germline, CDR1 is SGHTA and CDR2 FQGNSA. CDR3 loop: CASRPPGGRETQYF. CDR3 nucleotides: TGTGCCAGCAGACCCCCCGGGGGGCGAGAGACCCAGTACTTC.

J is TRBJ2-5 and V is TRBV28; D is perhaps TRBD2 (6 bases). Looked up from germline, CDR1 is MDHEN and CDR2 is SYDVKM. V shed 7 bases and J shed 2 bases, with 11 bases lying between them. This CDR3 is built from 13 residues. CDR3 in amino acids: CASTPGLQETQYF. As DNA, the CDR3 is TGTGCCAGCACTCCGGGACTTCAAGAGACCCAGTACTTC.

The rearrangement links TRBV14 to TRBJ1-2; D ambiguous. V was shortened by 1 base and J by 1 base, with 4 bases between the two germline ends. The CDR3 is 13 amino acids. Germline loops: CDR1 SGHDN, CDR2 FVKESK. The DNA for the CDR3 is TGTGCCAGCAGCCAAGCCCTTAACTATGGCTACACCTTC. Its protein product is CASSQALNYGYTF.

On this clonotype itself: One base away lies a much larger clone, so this may be a sequencing read error. The CDR3 spells CASSFEGKGYTF. In nucleotides, the CDR3 is TGTGCCAGCAGTTTCGAAGGGAAGGGCTACACCTTC. The chain links TRBV6-5 to TRBJ1-2; D is ambiguous. Looked up from germline, CDR1 is MNHEY and CDR2 is SVGAGI. CDR3 size: 12 residues. Trimming left V 4 bases short and J 8 bases short, with 11 bases between.

There are a few counts of this clonotype. This CDR3 reads CASSPPGTGGYEQYF. CDR3 in DNA: TGTGCCAGCTCACCACCGGGAACAGGGGGCTACGAGCAGTACTTC. The J gene is TRBJ2-7, the V gene TRBV18; 8 bases agree with TRBD1. Trimming cost V 0 bases and J 3 bases; bases outside gene matches: 4. The CDR3 contains 15 residues. Germline V CDR1 and CDR2: KGHSH, LQKENI.

This clonotype was counted a few times. This sequence joins TRBV4-2 and TRBJ2-1; 11 bases are a match to TRBD2. The junction had 7 bases not matched to a gene; V was cut back by 1 base and J by 8 bases. The germline V gene encodes CDR1 LGHNA and CDR2 YNFKEQ. This CDR3 spans 16 amino acids. The CDR3 spells CASSQVGLAGGYEQFF. The CDR3 region has the DNA TGTGCCAGCAGCCAAGTAGGCCTAGCGGGAGGCTATGAGCAGTTCTTC.

In this sample, this clonotype turned up a few times. This rearrangement joins TRBV4-2 to TRBJ1-2; D is possibly TRBD1 (5 bases). There are 15 residues in the CDR3. Germline V gene sequence: CDR1 LGHNA, CDR2 YNFKEQ. Trimming stripped 0 bases from V and 5 bases from J, with 13 bases between. The CDR3 coding sequence is TGTGCCAGCAGCCAAGATCCAGGGAGAAGGTATGGCTACACCTTC. Residues: CASSQDPGRRYGYTF.

This chain links TRBV6-6 with TRBJ1-5; TRBD1 agrees at 9 bases. From germline, CDR1 is MNHNY and CDR2 SVGAGI (reference sequence). Trimming took 3 bases from V and 9 from J; bases not matched to a gene: 9. The CDR3 runs to 15 residues. The CDR3 is CASSYYRTGEVPQHF. The CDR3 DNA reads as TGTGCCAGCAGTTATTACCGGACAGGGGAGGTGCCCCAGCATTTT.

The gene calls are TRBV3-1 and TRBJ2-3, with 8 bases matching TRBD2. V trimming: 4 bases; J trimming: 3 bases; junction bases outside the gene matches: 9. This CDR3 has 16 residues. The germline gives CDR1 LGHDT, CDR2 YNNKEL (reference sequence). CDR3 sequence: CASSLLRGGLTDTQYF. CDR3 sequence (DNA): TGTGCCAGCAGCCTCCTCCGGGGGGGATTAACAGATACGCAGTATTTT.

The rearrangement links TRBV7-2 to TRBJ2-1, with TRBD2 identical over 13 bases. With V trimmed by 6 bases and J by 5 bases, 4 bases remained unmatched. CDR1 and CDR2 (germline): SGHTA, FQGNSA. The CDR3 is 15 residues long. In nucleotides, the CDR3 is TGTGCCAGCAGACGGACTAGCGGGAGCCACAATGAGCAGTTCTTC. This sequence encodes CASRRTSGSHNEQFF.